This is a list of T cell receptor beta chains from one sample in a study of blood T cell repertoires in COVID-19. Here immunoSEQ multiplex PCR was the method, and the copy in TCRdb shows in-frame clones only, minus some. This table holds 650,000 to 800,000 clones, 85% to 90% found once. The specimen was peripheral blood. These receptors were collected from a woman between 18 and 29 years old with acute or convalescent COVID-19. CDR3s include the opening cysteine and the closing phenylalanine or tryptophan. Each record gives: clone size, V gene, J gene, D gene, CDR3 protein, CDR3 DNA. The D gene is left open where the match is weak. Some rows mark clone size as missing; the rest say once, few, many or name a class of expanded clone.

>.|TRBV7-9|TRBJ1-2|.
CASRFPRANYGYTF
TGTGCCAGCAGGTTCCCCCGGGCTAACTATGGCTACACCTTC
>.|TRBV6-4|TRBJ1-2|TRBD1
CASSPNGDSPGGYTF
TGTGCCAGCAGTCCAAACGGGGACAGCCCGGGGGGCTACACCTTC
>once|TRBV23-1|TRBJ2-3|TRBD1
CASRTGISTDTQYF
TGCGCCAGCCGGACAGGAATTAGCACAGATACGCAGTATTTT
>.|TRBV5-4|TRBJ1-6|.
CASTIGGNRYNSPLHF
TGTGCCAGCACCATCGGAGGTAATCGGTATAATTCACCCCTCCACTTT
>.|TRBV5-1|TRBJ1-6|.
CASSRGEQNSPLHF
TGCGCCAGCAGCCGTGGGGAGCAGAATTCACCCCTCCACTTT
>.|TRBV7-2|TRBJ2-4|.
CASSSELSSGIQYF
TGTGCCAGCAGCTCCGAGCTCTCCTCGGGCATTCAGTACTTC
>.|TRBV27|TRBJ1-1|.
CASKPGGLTEAFF
TGTGCCAGCAAACCGGGGGGGCTTACTGAAGCTTTCTTT
>.|TRBV5-5|TRBJ2-7|.
CASSLVGSGYEQYF
TGTGCCAGCAGCTTGGTGGGCAGCGGCTACGAGCAGTACTTC
>.|TRBV24-1|TRBJ2-2|TRBD2
CATSDPPFIAGANTGELFF
TGTGCCACCAGTGATCCCCCCTTTATAGCGGGGGCTAACACCGGGGAGCTGTTTTTT
>once|TRBV4-1|TRBJ2-3|.
CASSQVGGTFTDTQYF
TGCGCCAGCAGCCAAGTCGGAGGGACCTTCACAGATACGCAGTATTTT
>few|TRBV11-2|TRBJ2-7|TRBD1
CASSLGQGAYEQYF
TGTGCCAGCAGCTTAGGACAGGGGGCCTACGAGCAGTACTTC
>.|TRBV6-2/TRBV6-3|TRBJ2-7|TRBD1
CASSYEGTGAYEQYF
TGTGCCAGCAGTTACGAGGGGACAGGGGCCTACGAGCAGTACTTC
>.|TRBV3-1/TRBV3-2|TRBJ2-5|.
CASSQGPHGLYQETQYF
TGTGCCAGCAGCCAAGGGCCCCATGGACTGTACCAAGAGACCCAGTACTTC
>once|TRBV6-5|TRBJ2-7|.
CASSQGDRRYEQYF
TGTGCCAGCAGCCAAGGCGACAGGAGATACGAGCAGTACTTC
>once|TRBV11-2|TRBJ2-5|.
CASSYREGKETQYF
TGTGCCAGCAGCTACAGAGAGGGAAAAGAGACCCAGTACTTC
>.|TRBV5-8|TRBJ1-5|.
CASSLEPGIQPQHF
TGTGCCAGCAGCTTGGAACCAGGGATACAGCCCCAGCATTTT
>.|TRBV4-1|TRBJ1-2|.
CASSPATEYGYTF
TGCGCCAGCAGCCCCGCGACTGAGTATGGCTACACCTTC
>.|TRBV5-4|TRBJ2-7|.
CASSPMADYEQYF
TGTGCCAGCAGCCCCATGGCAGACTACGAGCAGTACTTC
>.|TRBV6-2/TRBV6-3|TRBJ2-5|TRBD2
CASSPGGAGETQYF
TGTGCCAGCAGTCCCGGGGGGGCCGGGGAGACCCAGTACTTC
>few|TRBV24-1|TRBJ2-2|TRBD1
CATSDLGTGRTGELFF
TGTGCCACCAGTGATTTGGGGACAGGGAGGACCGGGGAGCTGTTTTTT
>.|TRBV7-3|TRBJ1-2|.
CASSSDSSGGYTF
TGTGCCAGCAGCTCGGACAGCTCGGGTGGCTACACCTTC
>.|TRBV18|TRBJ1-5|.
CASSPDGMGNQPQHF
TGTGCCAGCTCCCCGGACGGGATGGGCAATCAGCCCCAGCATTTT
>once|TRBV5-4|TRBJ2-7|TRBD1
CASSARQGAGSNEQYF
TGTGCCAGCAGCGCCCGACAGGGGGCAGGTTCTAACGAGCAGTACTTC